Shown below are 9 T cell receptor beta chains from a single sample sequenced in a study of blood T cell repertoires in COVID-19. TCRdb's table, derived via immunoSEQ multiplex PCR, lists solely in-frame clones and lacks some. Of approximately 10,000 clones in the sample, approximately 86% were seen once. Sequenced input: peripheral blood. The receptors were gathered from a human donor in a cohort sampled during active COVID-19.

This chain uses TRBV2 with TRBJ2-1; 7 bases are a match to TRBD2. Per germline, CDR1 SNHLY and CDR2 FYNNEI. The CDR3 extends over 15 amino acids. CDR3 residues: CVYLAGPSSYNEQFF. For the CDR3, the DNA is TGTGTCTACTTAGCGGGTCCGAGCTCCTACAATGAGCAGTTCTTC.

This chain connects TRBV7-9 to TRBJ1-6; the match to TRBD1 covers 9 bases. The CDR3 has 15 amino acids. Germline-derived CDR1 and CDR2 are SEHNR and FQNEAQ (reference sequence). Trimming at V came to 5 bases and at J to 7 bases, leaving 6 bases not matched to a gene. As DNA, the CDR3 is TGTGCCAGCAGCCCTCCGGGACAGGGAAATTCACCCCTCCACTTT. This translates into CASSPPGQGNSPLHF.

This sequence joins TRBV5-4 and TRBJ1-2; D may be TRBD1 (6 bases). V was pared by 0 bases and J by 3 bases, with 12 bases between. This CDR3 has 15 amino acids. Germline V gene sequence: CDR1 SGHNT, CDR2 YYREEE (reference sequence). CDR3 sequence: CASSLDRVVDYGYTF. CDR3 sequence (DNA): TGTGCCAGCAGCTTGGACAGGGTAGTTGACTATGGCTACACCTTC.

This clone is medium-sized (0.01 to 0.1%) within its sample. The chain joins TRBV27 to TRBJ2-5; 8 bases fit TRBD1. This CDR3 has 15 residues. In germline, CDR1 is MNHEY, CDR2 SMNVEV (reference sequence). With 10 bases clipped from V and 5 bases from J, the junction kept 15 bases outside the gene matches. The CDR3 spells CAMPLGQGLVETQYF. As DNA, the CDR3 is TGTGCCATGCCCCTCGGACAGGGTCTTGTCGAGACCCAGTACTTC.

The rearrangement joins TRBV4-3 to TRBJ2-5; TRBD2 matches 11 bases. CDR1 and CDR2 from the germline V gene are LGHNA and YSLEER. V was pared by 1 base and J by 2 bases, with 3 bases of the junction left unmatched. This CDR3 region has 16 residues. The chain's CDR3 is CASSQGLAGGQETQYF. CDR3 sequence (DNA): TGCGCCAGCAGCCAAGGGCTAGCGGGGGGACAAGAGACCCAGTACTTC.

The CDR3 sequence: CASSIQGNEQFF. The CDR3, as DNA: TGTGCCAGCTCAATACAGGGAAATGAGCAGTTCTTC. This chain links TRBV18 with TRBJ2-1; D is perhaps TRBD1 (6 bases). CDR3 length: 12 amino acids. The germline V and J ends were trimmed by 5 bases and 7 bases, with 9 bases remaining between them. CDR1 is KGHSH, CDR2 LQKENI, per germline.

The chain links TRBV19 to TRBJ2-4; D is possibly TRBD2 (6 bases). CDR3 length: 13 amino acids. Per the germline V gene, CDR1 is LNHDA and CDR2 is SQIVND (reference sequence). V dropped 6 bases and J dropped 15 bases, with 21 bases sitting between them. The DNA for the CDR3 is TGTGCCAGTAGGGCAGGGACGGAGGGGTTGGGGTACTTC. This gives the protein CASRAGTEGLGYF.

The J gene is TRBJ2-5, the V gene TRBV19; 10 bases are shared with TRBD2. The CDR3 extends over 16 amino acids. V lost 0 bases and J lost 5; bases outside the gene matches: 6. Germline lookup yields CDR1 LNHDA and CDR2 SQIVND (reference sequence). This CDR3 reads CASSIDSGGGQETQYF. The CDR3 bases are TGTGCCAGTAGTATAGACAGCGGGGGGGGTCAGGAGACCCAGTACTTC.

The V gene is TRBV7-2, the J gene TRBJ2-5; D gene unclear. The germline V gene has CDR1 SGHTA and CDR2 FQGNSA. The CDR3 spans 12 residues. V was shortened by 4 bases and J by 1 base, with 4 bases between the two germline ends. This CDR3 reads CASSSIQETQYF. The DNA of the CDR3 is TGTGCCAGCAGCTCCATCCAAGAGACCCAGTACTTC.